The 31 T cell receptor beta chains given below trace back to one sample, sequenced in a study of blood T cell repertoires in COVID-19. TCRdb's table, derived via immunoSEQ multiplex PCR, lists solely in-frame clones and lacks some. The data hold 250,000 or so clones, with approximately 87% observed a single time. Sequencing input: peripheral blood. The receptors derive from a woman between 40 and 55 years old who had recovered from COVID-19.

The chain carries TRBV7-8 and TRBJ1-4; possible D gene TRBD1, 5 bases. CDR1 is SGHVS, CDR2 FQNEAQ, per germline. The V and J ends lost 1 base and 6 bases respectively, with 12 bases between them. The CDR3 consists of 15 residues. The CDR3 is CASSLGRKGDEKLFF. The CDR3 DNA sequence: TGTGCCAGCAGCTTAGGGCGAAAAGGGGATGAAAAACTGTTTTTT.

The J gene is TRBJ2-1, the V gene TRBV18, with 7 bases that match TRBD2. Germline-derived CDR1 and CDR2 are KGHSH and LQKENI. The CDR3 consists of 15 residues. Trimming cost V 4 bases and J 1 base; bases outside gene matches: 4. The CDR3 here is CASSLAGPSYNEQFF. DNA for the CDR3: TGTGCCAGCTCACTAGCGGGTCCGTCCTACAATGAGCAGTTCTTC.

V is TRBV7-8 and J is TRBJ2-1, with D unresolved. The germline V and J ends were trimmed by 2 bases and 0 bases, with 11 bases remaining between them. The CDR3 loop spans 16 amino acids. Germline lookup yields CDR1 SGHVS and CDR2 FQNEAQ. The CDR3 bases are TGTGCCAGCAGCTTATACGTGATAGCCTCCTACAATGAGCAGTTCTTC. Its protein product is CASSLYVIASYNEQFF.

This clone was seen more than once but under ten times. The genes are TRBV7-9 and TRBJ1-2, with 7 bases aligning to TRBD1. V gave up 5 bases and J gave up 4 bases; unmatched junction bases: 4. The CDR3 spans 13 residues. Germline V gene data show CDR1 as SEHNR and CDR2 as FQNEAQ (reference sequence). The CDR3 DNA is TGTGCCAGCAGCCCGGGACAGCGCTATGGCTACACCTTC. Its translation: CASSPGQRYGYTF. Complete variable domain (other parts from reference TRBV7-9 and TRBJ1-2): DTGVSQNPRHKITKRGQNVTFRCDPISEHNRLYWYRQTLGQGPEFLTYFQNEAQLEKSRLLSDRFSAERPKGSFSTLEIQRTEQGDSAMYLCASSPGQRYGYTFGSGTRLTVV.

This clone has a single count. The chain carries TRBV6-5 and TRBJ1-2; 7 bases are shared with TRBD1. The CDR3 length is 14 residues. The ends lost 2 bases at V and 4 bases at J; junction bases unmatched: 4. Germline CDR1 MNHEY, CDR2 SVGAGI. The CDR3 region has the DNA TGTGCCAGCAGTTACGGCGAGGGGGCCTATGGCTACACCTTC. Protein product: CASSYGEGAYGYTF.

The J gene is TRBJ2-2, the V gene TRBV5-5, with D possibly TRBD1 on 5 matching bases. CDR3 length equals 15 residues. The germline CDR1 and CDR2 sequences are SGHKS and YYEKEE (reference sequence). The V and J ends lost 3 bases and 0 bases respectively, with 9 bases between them. This chain's CDR3 is CASSWGLTNTGELFF. CDR3 DNA sequence: TGTGCCAGCAGCTGGGGCCTGACGAACACCGGGGAGCTGTTTTTT.

J is TRBJ2-5 and V is TRBV15; 8 bases agree with TRBD1. Germline V lookup: CDR1 LNHNV, CDR2 YYDKDF (reference sequence). J gave up 4 bases and V 0 bases, and 4 bases lay outside the gene matches. This CDR3 comprises 15 residues. The chain's CDR3 is CATSRETGGIETQYF. CDR3 nucleotide sequence: TGTGCCACCAGCAGAGAAACAGGGGGGATAGAGACCCAGTACTTC.

The V and J genes are TRBV7-2 and TRBJ2-7, with 7 bases fitting TRBD2. With V trimmed by 0 bases and J by 4 bases, 6 bases remained unmatched. The CDR3 is 15 residues long. Per the germline V gene, CDR1 is SGHTA and CDR2 is FQGNSA. The CDR3: CASSLAGGFPYEQYF. The CDR3, as DNA: TGTGCCAGCAGCTTAGCGGGGGGGTTCCCATACGAGCAGTACTTC.

The chain recombines TRBV2 with TRBJ1-1; 7 bases agree with TRBD1. CDR3 length equals 15 residues. Losses at the gene ends were 3 bases for V and 4 bases for J; bases not matched to a gene: 8. Germline CDR1 is SNHLY and CDR2 is FYNNEI. The CDR3 here is CASSDRRQGTTEAFF. DNA for the CDR3: TGTGCCAGCAGTGATCGGCGACAGGGTACCACTGAAGCTTTCTTT.

The V gene is TRBV5-1, the J gene TRBJ1-2; 7 nucleotides match TRBD1. Germline-derived CDR1 and CDR2 are SGHRS and YFSETQ. Trimming removed 6 bases from V and 0 bases from J; junction bases left unmatched: 14. The CDR3 is 17 residues long. The CDR3 sequence is CASTLNPTGLANYGYTF. Here the CDR3 DNA reads TGCGCCAGCACCTTAAACCCGACAGGGCTTGCTAACTATGGCTACACCTTC. The full variable domain, with the rest looked up from reference TRBV5-1 and TRBJ1-2, is KAGVTQTPRYLIKTRGQQVTLSCSPISGHRSVSWYQQTPGQGLQFLFEYFSETQRNKGNFPGRFSGRQFSNSRSEMNVSTLELGDSALYLCASTLNPTGLANYGYTFGSGTRLTVV.

The chain combines TRBV6-5 with TRBJ2-7; perhaps TRBD1 as D (5 bases). Per germline, CDR1 MNHEY and CDR2 SVGAGI. The CDR3 spans 11 residues. V was trimmed by 7 bases and J by 3 bases, leaving 7 bases between them. The chain's CDR3 is CASTRGYEQYF. The CDR3 DNA follows: TGTGCCAGCACAAGGGGCTACGAGCAGTACTTC.

This chain connects TRBV4-2 to TRBJ2-1; a possible D gene is TRBD1 (6 bases). CDR3 size: 15 residues. With 2 bases removed from V and 10 bases from J, the gap between germline ends came to 18 bases. Germline CDR1 reads LGHNA; CDR2 reads YNFKEQ. The CDR3 nucleotides are TGTGCCAGCAGCCAAAGGGACAACCCCGCTAGCGAGCAGTTCTTC. This encodes CASSQRDNPASEQFF.

The chain has TRBV4-3 and TRBJ2-1, with 9 positions matching TRBD1. Germline V gene lookup returns CDR1 LGHNA and CDR2 YSLEER. V shed 4 bases and J 7 bases; nucleotides not matched to a gene: 11. CDR3 length: 16 residues. The CDR3, as DNA: TGCGCCAGCAGCCGAGGAACCGGGACAGGGTTAAATGAGCAGTTCTTC. This translates into CASSRGTGTGLNEQFF.

This clone occurred once. The rearrangement joins TRBV30 to TRBJ1-1, with 10 positions matching TRBD1. CDR1 is GTSNPN, CDR2 SVGIG, per germline (reference sequence). The CDR3 contains 13 residues. Unmatched junction bases numbered 4, after V lost 3 bases and J lost 6 bases. The CDR3 protein is CAWRDRGRAEAFF. The CDR3 bases are TGTGCCTGGAGGGACAGGGGGAGAGCTGAAGCTTTCTTT. Variable domain in full (rest from reference TRBV30 and TRBJ1-1): SQTIHQWPATLVQPVGSPLSLECTVEGTSNPNLYWYRQAAGRGLQLLFYSVGIGQISSEVPQNLSASRPQDRQFILSSKKLLLSDSGFYLCAWRDRGRAEAFFGQGTRLTVV.

The genes are TRBV5-1 and TRBJ2-1; D is possibly TRBD1 (5 bases). The germline CDR1 and CDR2 sequences are SGHRS and YFSETQ. V lost 4 bases and J lost 2, with 13 bases in between. This CDR3 region has 15 residues. The CDR3 DNA reads TGCGCCAGCAGCGTTAAGGGGCGAGCCTACAATGAGCAGTTCTTC. As protein: CASSVKGRAYNEQFF.

J is TRBJ2-3 and V is TRBV13; D gene ambiguous. V was trimmed by 5 bases and J by 0 bases, leaving 18 bases between them. The germline gives CDR1 PRHDT, CDR2 FYEKMQ (reference sequence). The CDR3 is 17 amino acids. CDR3 nucleotide sequence: TGTGCCAGCAGCCTCTTAATTACGGTGTTAAGCACAGATACGCAGTATTTT. It translates to CASSLLITVLSTDTQYF.

This clone was detected only once. The chain carries TRBV2 and TRBJ1-2; D ambiguous. This CDR3 spans 14 amino acids. Trimming removed 1 base from V and 2 bases from J, with 8 bases in between. Germline V CDR1 and CDR2: SNHLY, FYNNEI. In DNA form, the CDR3 reads TGTGCCAGCAGTGAAGTGGCGGGGAACTATGGCTACACCTTC. It translates to CASSEVAGNYGYTF.

The V call is TRBV2, the J call TRBJ2-7, with TRBD2 matching 10 bases. The length of the CDR3 is 14 residues. Trimming took 9 bases from V and 3 from J; bases not matched to a gene: 8. Per germline, CDR1 SNHLY and CDR2 FYNNEI. The CDR3 region has the DNA TGTGCCAGTCGAACTAGCGGGACCCTCTACGAGCAGTACTTC. It translates to CASRTSGTLYEQYF.

V gene TRBV18 combines with J gene TRBJ1-2; D is possibly TRBD1 (6 bases). The CDR3 contains 18 residues. The V and J ends lost 3 bases and 2 bases respectively, with 22 bases between them. Germline-derived CDR1 and CDR2 are KGHSH and LQKENI. DNA of the CDR3: TGTGCCAGCTCACCGAACGGAGGGACGAGGGGGGGAAACTATGGCTACACCTTC. Translation gives CASSPNGGTRGGNYGYTF.

The chain has TRBV2 and TRBJ2-7; D remains unclear. CDR3 length: 12 amino acids. Germline CDR1 is SNHLY and CDR2 is FYNNEI. The ends were cut back, 6 bases at V and 4 bases at J, with 10 bases in the middle. CDR3 sequence: CASSAFSYEQYF. The CDR3 coding sequence is TGTGCCAGCAGCGCATTCAGTTACGAGCAGTACTTC.

This chain links TRBV6-5 with TRBJ2-1; TRBD2 aligns across 11 bases. The length of the CDR3 is 13 residues. With 4 bases clipped from V and 13 bases from J, the junction kept 6 bases outside the gene matches. CDR1 and CDR2 (germline): MNHEY, SVGAGI. CDR3 coding DNA: TGTGCCAGCAGTTCTAGCGGGGGGTGGGTACAGTTCTTC. Amino acid sequence: CASSSSGGWVQFF.

The chain links TRBV20-1 to TRBJ1-2, with no clear D. Germline V gives CDR1 DFQATT, CDR2 SNEGSKA (reference sequence). Trimming removed 3 bases at V and 2 bases at J, with 4 bases between. This CDR3 spans 11 amino acids. The CDR3 sequence is CSASQNYGYTF. The CDR3 DNA is TGCAGTGCTAGCCAGAACTATGGCTACACCTTC.

The chain combines TRBV11-1 with TRBJ1-2; D perhaps matches TRBD1 (6 bases). V gave up 4 bases and J gave up 8 bases, with 11 bases separating them. The germline V gene has CDR1 SGHAT and CDR2 FQDESV (reference sequence). CDR3 length: 12 amino acids. The CDR3 is CASSSGTHGYTF. The CDR3 DNA reads TGTGCCAGCAGCTCCGGGACACACGGCTACACCTTC.

The chain carries TRBV7-3 and TRBJ2-5; 12 bases map to TRBD2. CDR1 and CDR2 (germline): SGHTA, FQGTGA. Trimming took 5 bases from V and 5 from J; bases not matched to a gene: 6. This CDR3 is built from 15 residues. CDR3 sequence: CASSRQGTSGETQYF. Written as DNA, the CDR3 is TGTGCCAGCAGCCGACAAGGGACTAGCGGGGAGACCCAGTACTTC.

The V call is TRBV3-1 (or the pseudogene TRBV3-2), the J call TRBJ2-3; 9 bases agree with TRBD2. Germline lookup yields CDR1 LGHDT and CDR2 YNNKEL (reference sequence). The CDR3 spans 15 residues. V dropped 4 bases and J dropped 1; count of bases not matched to a gene: 3. The CDR3 region is CASSLTSGRTDTQYF. The CDR3 bases are TGTGCCAGCAGCCTCACTAGCGGGCGCACAGATACGCAGTATTTT.

V and J are TRBV5-1 and TRBJ2-5; TRBD1 aligns across 7 bases. Germline values: CDR1 SGHRS, CDR2 YFSETQ. Unmatched junction bases numbered 5, after V lost 4 bases and J lost 5 bases. This CDR3 has 13 residues. The CDR3 region has the DNA TGCGCCAGCAGCCGGGACAGCTGGGAGACCCAGTACTTC. Its translation: CASSRDSWETQYF.

The chain links TRBV6-1 to TRBJ1-1, with a tentative D call TRBD1 (6 bases). V lost 5 bases to trimming and J lost 6 bases, with 10 bases between them. The germline V gene encodes CDR1 MNHNS and CDR2 SASEGT. This CDR3 contains 12 residues. The CDR3: CASSLQGPEAFF. The DNA of the CDR3 is TGTGCCAGCAGTCTCCAGGGGCCTGAAGCTTTCTTT.

The chain recombines TRBV4-1 with TRBJ2-7; D may be TRBD2 (6 bases). The CDR3 extends over 15 amino acids. Germline V gene sequence: CDR1 MGHRA, CDR2 YSYEKL. With 3 bases removed from V and 2 bases from J, the gap between germline ends came to 14 bases. CDR3 protein: CASSHLPAGPYEQYF. DNA for the CDR3: TGCGCCAGCAGCCACCTCCCTGCGGGGCCCTACGAGCAGTACTTC.

The genes are TRBV5-6 and TRBJ1-6, with D possibly matching TRBD1 (6 bases). This CDR3 spans 16 amino acids. The V gene's germline CDR1 is SGHDT and CDR2 YYEEEE. Trimming left V 0 bases short and J 7 bases short, with 14 bases between. This CDR3 reads CASSLGPKRGNSPLHF. Here the CDR3 DNA reads TGTGCCAGCAGCTTGGGACCCAAGAGGGGGAATTCACCCCTCCACTTT.

The chain recombines TRBV10-2 with TRBJ1-1, with 7 bases matching TRBD1. From germline, CDR1 is WSHSY and CDR2 SAAADI. Trimming cost V 7 bases and J 6 bases; bases outside gene matches: 8. The CDR3 is made up of 13 amino acids. The CDR3 reads CASIPGTEPEAFF. Here the CDR3 DNA reads TGCGCCAGCATTCCCGGGACAGAGCCTGAAGCTTTCTTT.

Notes on this clone: The sample holds other DNA sequences that translate to the same CDR3. This sequence joins TRBV5-1 and TRBJ2-7; tentative D call: TRBD1 (6 bases). This CDR3 is 13 amino acids long. Germline V gene sequence: CDR1 SGHRS, CDR2 YFSETQ. The V gene lost 4 bases and the J gene lost 2 bases, with 10 bases spanning the gap. The CDR3 coding sequence is TGCGCCAGCAGCCTTGGGGGCCCCTACGAGCAGTACTTC. It specifies CASSLGGPYEQYF.